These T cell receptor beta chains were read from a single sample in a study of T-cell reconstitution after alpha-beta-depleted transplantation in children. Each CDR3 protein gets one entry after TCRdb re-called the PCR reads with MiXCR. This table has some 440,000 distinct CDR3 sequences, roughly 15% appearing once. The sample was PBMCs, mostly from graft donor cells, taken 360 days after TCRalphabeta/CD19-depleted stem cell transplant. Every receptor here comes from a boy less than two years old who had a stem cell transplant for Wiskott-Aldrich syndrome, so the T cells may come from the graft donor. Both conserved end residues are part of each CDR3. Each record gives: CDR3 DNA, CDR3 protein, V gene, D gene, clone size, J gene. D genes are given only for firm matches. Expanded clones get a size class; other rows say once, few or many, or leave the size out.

CDR3 DNA: TGTGCCAGCAGTTCACGACTAGCGGAGCGCACCGGGGAGCTGTTTTTT; CDR3 protein: CASSSRLAERTGELFF; V gene: TRBV27; D gene: TRBD2; clone size: NA; J gene: TRBJ2-2
CDR3 DNA: TGTGCCAGCAGCAAGATAGGGGCCCTGTTCGCGAACACCGGGGAGCTGTTTTTT; CDR3 protein: CASSKIGALFANTGELFF; V gene: TRBV11-2; D gene: NA; clone size: NA; J gene: TRBJ2-2
CDR3 DNA: TGTGCCAGCAGCTTTAATCAACCACGGGGCAGCGAGCAGTACTTC; CDR3 protein: CASSFNQPRGSEQYF; V gene: TRBV7-9; D gene: NA; clone size: NA; J gene: TRBJ2-7
CDR3 DNA: TGTGCCAGTAGTATCAGGGGTTTTCTGTTCTTC; CDR3 protein: CASSIRGFLFF; V gene: TRBV19; D gene: NA; clone size: NA; J gene: TRBJ2-1
CDR3 DNA: TGTGCCAGCAGTGATTGGACAGGGGGCTGGCAGCCCCAGCATTTT; CDR3 protein: CASSDWTGGWQPQHF; V gene: TRBV2; D gene: TRBD1; clone size: NA; J gene: TRBJ1-5
CDR3 DNA: TGTGCCAGCAGCTTACCGCCCGGCGTTGCAGTCACATACGAGCAGTACTTC; CDR3 protein: CASSLPPGVAVTYEQYF; V gene: TRBV7-2; D gene: NA; clone size: NA; J gene: TRBJ2-7
CDR3 DNA: TGCGCCAGCAGCCGGCTGGGACTAGCGGGGGAGGAGACCCAGTACTTC; CDR3 protein: CASSRLGLAGEETQYF; V gene: TRBV4-1; D gene: TRBD2; clone size: NA; J gene: TRBJ2-5
CDR3 DNA: TGTGCCAGCAGAGAAGCGGCTTACAATGAGCAGTTCTTC; CDR3 protein: CASREAAYNEQFF; V gene: TRBV7-2; D gene: NA; clone size: NA; J gene: TRBJ2-1
CDR3 DNA: TGTGCCAGCAGTCAGACGTACGAGCAGTACTTC; CDR3 protein: CASSQTYEQYF; V gene: TRBV6-2/TRBV6-3; D gene: NA; clone size: NA; J gene: TRBJ2-7
CDR3 DNA: TGCAGTGCTACGACTGTCAATGAGCAGTTCTTC; CDR3 protein: CSATTVNEQFF; V gene: TRBV20-1; D gene: NA; clone size: few; J gene: TRBJ2-1
CDR3 DNA: TGTGCCAGCAGGCTAGTATTCTCGGATACGCAGTATTTT; CDR3 protein: CASRLVFSDTQYF; V gene: TRBV7-9; D gene: NA; clone size: NA; J gene: TRBJ2-3
CDR3 DNA: TGTGCCAGCTCAGGGACCCAATTCTCCTACGAGCAGTACTTC; CDR3 protein: CASSGTQFSYEQYF; V gene: TRBV18; D gene: NA; clone size: NA; J gene: TRBJ2-7
CDR3 DNA: TGTGCCAGCAGCTTATTAACTTGGACAACCACCAAACTCGGTTCCTACAATGAGCAGTTCTTC; CDR3 protein: CASSLLTWTTTKLGSYNEQFF; V gene: TRBV11-1; D gene: NA; clone size: few; J gene: TRBJ2-1
CDR3 DNA: TGCGCCAGCAGCTTGGTGCCGCATGAGCAGTTCTTC; CDR3 protein: CASSLVPHEQFF; V gene: TRBV5-1; D gene: NA; clone size: NA; J gene: TRBJ2-1
CDR3 DNA: TGTGCCAGCAGTTACGGGGGGGGGCGACTCCCCTCATACACCGGGGAGCTGTTTTTT; CDR3 protein: CASSYGGGRLPSYTGELFF; V gene: TRBV6-2/TRBV6-3; D gene: NA; clone size: many; J gene: TRBJ2-2
CDR3 DNA: TGCAGTGCTAGAGCAGGGCTTGCCCTGGCAGATACGCAGTATTTT; CDR3 protein: CSARAGLALADTQYF; V gene: TRBV20-1; D gene: NA; clone size: few; J gene: TRBJ2-3
CDR3 DNA: TGCGCCAGCAAACACTCGGGACCACCCAGCACAGATACGCAGTATTTT; CDR3 protein: CASKHSGPPSTDTQYF; V gene: TRBV4-1; D gene: NA; clone size: few; J gene: TRBJ2-3
CDR3 DNA: TGTGCCAGCAGCGTATCAGCAGGGGCCTCACCCGGGGAGACCCAGTACTTC; CDR3 protein: CASSVSAGASPGETQYF; V gene: TRBV9; D gene: NA; clone size: few; J gene: TRBJ2-5
CDR3 DNA: TGTGCCACCAGCTCCCCTATGGAGGGGCGGGAATACAATGAGCAGTTCTTC; CDR3 protein: CATSSPMEGREYNEQFF; V gene: TRBV15; D gene: NA; clone size: NA; J gene: TRBJ2-1
CDR3 DNA: TGTGCCAGCACCCAAACGGGAGATAGCGGGAGGGCGGAGCAGTTCTTC; CDR3 protein: CASTQTGDSGRAEQFF; V gene: TRBV3-1; D gene: TRBD2; clone size: NA; J gene: TRBJ2-1
CDR3 DNA: TGCAGTGCTAGCGGCCCGCTAGCCTACAATGAGCAGTTCTTC; CDR3 protein: CSASGPLAYNEQFF; V gene: TRBV20-1; D gene: NA; clone size: few; J gene: TRBJ2-1
CDR3 DNA: TGTGCCATCAGTCCCCAGGCCGAGAGTACAGATACGCAGTATTTT; CDR3 protein: CAISPQAESTDTQYF; V gene: TRBV10-3; D gene: NA; clone size: many; J gene: TRBJ2-3
CDR3 DNA: TGTGCCAGCAGGGCTGACAGGGGCAATGAGCAGTTCTTC; CDR3 protein: CASRADRGNEQFF; V gene: TRBV6-2/TRBV6-3; D gene: TRBD1; clone size: NA; J gene: TRBJ2-1
CDR3 DNA: TGCAGCGTTCAGGGACAGTTAACAGATACGCAGTATTTT; CDR3 protein: CSVQGQLTDTQYF; V gene: TRBV29-1; D gene: TRBD1; clone size: many; J gene: TRBJ2-3
CDR3 DNA: TGTGCCACCAGTGAAGGCTCCGTGGAGACCCAGTACTTC; CDR3 protein: CATSEGSVETQYF; V gene: TRBV24-1; D gene: NA; clone size: NA; J gene: TRBJ2-5
CDR3 DNA: TGTGCCAGCAGCTTGGACTGGCGAAGATCCTACGAGCAGTACTTC; CDR3 protein: CASSLDWRRSYEQYF; V gene: TRBV5-5; D gene: NA; clone size: NA; J gene: TRBJ2-7
CDR3 DNA: TGCGCCAGCAGCCAAGATGGGGGACTAGATACGCAGTATTTT; CDR3 protein: CASSQDGGLDTQYF; V gene: TRBV4-3; D gene: NA; clone size: NA; J gene: TRBJ2-3
CDR3 DNA: TGCGCCAGCAGCCCGCAGGGTCGGAACATTCAGTACTTC; CDR3 protein: CASSPQGRNIQYF; V gene: TRBV5-1; D gene: NA; clone size: few; J gene: TRBJ2-4
CDR3 DNA: TGTGCCAGCTCACCACCGGGAACAGGAGAAGCTTTCTTT; CDR3 protein: CASSPPGTGEAFF; V gene: TRBV18; D gene: NA; clone size: NA; J gene: TRBJ1-1
CDR3 DNA: TGCAGCGTTCCTTCGCAGGGATCCTACGAGCAGTACTTC; CDR3 protein: CSVPSQGSYEQYF; V gene: TRBV29-1; D gene: NA; clone size: NA; J gene: TRBJ2-7
CDR3 DNA: TGTGCCAGCAGCTTCCGACTAGCGGGACCTATAAGTGAGCAGTTCTTC; CDR3 protein: CASSFRLAGPISEQFF; V gene: TRBV5-4; D gene: TRBD2; clone size: NA; J gene: TRBJ2-1
CDR3 DNA: TGCGCCAGCAGCTTCGAACAGGAGTTTTCACCCCTCCACTTT; CDR3 protein: CASSFEQEFSPLHF; V gene: TRBV5-1; D gene: NA; clone size: NA; J gene: TRBJ1-6
CDR3 DNA: TGTGCCAGCAGCACAGCTTCTTTACCCTACGAGCAGTACTTC; CDR3 protein: CASSTASLPYEQYF; V gene: TRBV6-1; D gene: NA; clone size: NA; J gene: TRBJ2-7
CDR3 DNA: TGCAGTGCTAGAGATAAACGGGAGCTGTTTTTT; CDR3 protein: CSARDKRELFF; V gene: TRBV20-1; D gene: NA; clone size: NA; J gene: TRBJ2-2
CDR3 DNA: TGTGCCATCCGGGGACAGCCTCAAGAGACCCAGTACTTC; CDR3 protein: CAIRGQPQETQYF; V gene: TRBV2; D gene: TRBD1; clone size: NA; J gene: TRBJ2-5
CDR3 DNA: TGTGCCAGCACCGGCCTAGCGGGAGGGAACTACGAGCAGTACTTC; CDR3 protein: CASTGLAGGNYEQYF; V gene: TRBV2; D gene: TRBD2; clone size: NA; J gene: TRBJ2-7
CDR3 DNA: TGTGCCAGCACCCCAGGGACGGGAGTCCCCTACGAGCAGTACTTC; CDR3 protein: CASTPGTGVPYEQYF; V gene: TRBV6-2/TRBV6-3; D gene: NA; clone size: NA; J gene: TRBJ2-7
CDR3 DNA: TGTGCCACCAGTGACCCGGGACAGGGAGAAACCGAGCAGTACTTC; CDR3 protein: CATSDPGQGETEQYF; V gene: TRBV24-1; D gene: TRBD1; clone size: many; J gene: TRBJ2-7
CDR3 DNA: TGTGCCAGCAGCCCGGGGCCAGTGACAGGGAACTCTAACTTC; CDR3 protein: CASSPGPVTGNSNF; V gene: TRBV5-4; D gene: TRBD1; clone size: NA; J gene: TRBJ2-7
CDR3 DNA: TGCAGTGCCGTACAGGGATGGTACAATGAGCAGTTCTTC; CDR3 protein: CSAVQGWYNEQFF; V gene: TRBV20-1; D gene: NA; clone size: few; J gene: TRBJ2-1
CDR3 DNA: TGTGCCAGCAGCGTAGGATCAGGCAGCCCTTCCTACGAGCAGTACTTC; CDR3 protein: CASSVGSGSPSYEQYF; V gene: TRBV9; D gene: NA; clone size: few; J gene: TRBJ2-7
CDR3 DNA: TGTGCCATCACCGAACCGGGACTAGCGGGTTATACCGGGGAGCTGTTTTTT; CDR3 protein: CAITEPGLAGYTGELFF; V gene: TRBV10-3; D gene: TRBD2; clone size: NA; J gene: TRBJ2-2
CDR3 DNA: TGTGCCAGCAGCCAAGAAGGCCTAGAGGAGACCCAGTACTTC; CDR3 protein: CASSQEGLEETQYF; V gene: TRBV4-2; D gene: NA; clone size: many; J gene: TRBJ2-5
CDR3 DNA: TGTGCCAGCAGTGCCGACAGGGGTCACCAAGAGACCCAGTACTTC; CDR3 protein: CASSADRGHQETQYF; V gene: TRBV2; D gene: TRBD1; clone size: NA; J gene: TRBJ2-5
CDR3 DNA: TGCAGGGCCCGGGACAGGGGGGTAAATGAGCAGTTCTTC; CDR3 protein: CRARDRGVNEQFF; V gene: TRBV20-1; D gene: TRBD1; clone size: few; J gene: TRBJ2-1
CDR3 DNA: TGTGCCACCAGCAGGAGTGACGCGGGGGGCTTTCATTTCGAGCAGTACTTC; CDR3 protein: CATSRSDAGGFHFEQYF; V gene: TRBV15; D gene: TRBD2; clone size: NA; J gene: TRBJ2-7
CDR3 DNA: TGCAGCGTCGACGGACTCAACAATGAGCAGTTCTTC; CDR3 protein: CSVDGLNNEQFF; V gene: TRBV29-1; D gene: NA; clone size: NA; J gene: TRBJ2-1
CDR3 DNA: TGTGCCAGCGGCACCGGGGAGCTGTTTTTT; CDR3 protein: CASGTGELFF; V gene: TRBV2; D gene: NA; clone size: NA; J gene: TRBJ2-2
CDR3 DNA: TGCGCCAGCAGCTCTAACAGGGGGCAAGAGACCCAGTACTTC; CDR3 protein: CASSSNRGQETQYF; V gene: TRBV10-2; D gene: TRBD1; clone size: NA; J gene: TRBJ2-5